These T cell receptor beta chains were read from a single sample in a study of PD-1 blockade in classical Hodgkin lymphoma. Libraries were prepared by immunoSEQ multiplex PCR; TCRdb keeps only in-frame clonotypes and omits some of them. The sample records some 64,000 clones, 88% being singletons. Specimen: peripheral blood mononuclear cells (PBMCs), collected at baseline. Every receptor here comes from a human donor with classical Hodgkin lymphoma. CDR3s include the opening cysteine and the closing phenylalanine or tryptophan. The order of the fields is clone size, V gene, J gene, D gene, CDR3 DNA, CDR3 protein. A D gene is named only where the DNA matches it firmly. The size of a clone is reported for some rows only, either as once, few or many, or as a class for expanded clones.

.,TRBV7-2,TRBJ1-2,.,TGTGCCAGCAGCTTAGTTGGGGCCCTAAGGGACTATGGCTACACCTTC,CASSLVGALRDYGYTF
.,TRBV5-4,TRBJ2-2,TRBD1,TGTGCCAGCAGACGGGACAGGGGTCGAACCGGGGAGCTGTTTTTT,CASRRDRGRTGELFF
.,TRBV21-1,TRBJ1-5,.,TGTGCCAGCAGGCTAGGCAATCAGCCCCAGCATTTT,CASRLGNQPQHF
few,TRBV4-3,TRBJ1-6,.,TGCGCCAGCAGCCCCGGTAGCTCCTATAATTCACCCCTCCACTTT,CASSPGSSYNSPLHF
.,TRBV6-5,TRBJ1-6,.,TGTGCCAGCAGTTTCAGGGGTTCACCCCTCCACTTT,CASSFRGSPLHF
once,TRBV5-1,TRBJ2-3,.,TGCGCCAGCAGCTTGGATGTCGGGAATACGCAGTATTTT,CASSLDVGNTQYF
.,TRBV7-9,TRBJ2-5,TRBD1,TGTGCCAGCAGCCTAAACCTGATACAGGGGGTAGAAGAGACCCAGTACTTC,CASSLNLIQGVEETQYF
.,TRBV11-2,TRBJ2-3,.,TGTGCCAGCAGCTTAGAAGGCAGCTCCACAGATACGCAGTATTTT,CASSLEGSSTDTQYF
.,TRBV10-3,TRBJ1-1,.,TGTGCCATCAGGGACACGGACACTGAAGCTTTCTTT,CAIRDTDTEAFF
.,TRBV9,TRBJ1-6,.,TGTGCCAGCAGCGTAGCGCATAATTCACCCCTCCACTTT,CASSVAHNSPLHF
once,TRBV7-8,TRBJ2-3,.,TGTGCCAGCACCCGGTATGATCGCACAGATACGCAGTATTTT,CASTRYDRTDTQYF
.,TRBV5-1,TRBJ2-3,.,TGCGCCAGCAGCTTGGCTTGGAGGCAGGGGCCATTATCTTCTAGCACAGATACGCAGTATTTT,CASSLAWRQGPLSSSTDTQYF
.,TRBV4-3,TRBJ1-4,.,TGCGCCAGCAGCCAAGGTTCCGGGGGGGTAACTAATGAAAAACTGTTTTTT,CASSQGSGGVTNEKLFF
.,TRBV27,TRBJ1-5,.,TGTGCCAGCAGTTTAGGGGGGTATAGCAATCAGCCCCAGCATTTT,CASSLGGYSNQPQHF
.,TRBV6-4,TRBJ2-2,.,TGTGCCAGCAGTGCCGGGAGCACCGGGGAGCTGTTTTTT,CASSAGSTGELFF
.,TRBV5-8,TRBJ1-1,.,TGTGCCAGCAGCCCAGACACTGAAGCTTTCTTT,CASSPDTEAFF
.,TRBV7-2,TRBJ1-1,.,TGTGCCAGCAGACCTATGCCTGGAACTGAAGCTTTCTTT,CASRPMPGTEAFF
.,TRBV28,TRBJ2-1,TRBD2,TGTGCCACCTCACTAGCGGGGGGATACAATGAGCAGTTCTTC,CATSLAGGYNEQFF
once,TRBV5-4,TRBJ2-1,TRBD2,TGTGCCAGCAGCTTGGTAGCGGGGGGGTTTGAGCAGTTCTTC,CASSLVAGGFEQFF
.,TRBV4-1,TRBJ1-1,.,TGCGCCAGCAGCCAAGAGAGGACCAACGGAGCTTTCTTT,CASSQERTNGAFF
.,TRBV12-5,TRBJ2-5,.,TGTGCTAGTGGTTTGGGACGGAAAGAGACCCAGTACTTC,CASGLGRKETQYF
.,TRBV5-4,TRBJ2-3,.,TGTGCCAGCAGCATGTCGGCTAGCCCTGGGGTGGATACGCAGTATTTT,CASSMSASPGVDTQYF
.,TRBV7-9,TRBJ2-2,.,TGTGCCAGCAGCTTAGATGGGGGGTCCACCGGGGAGCTGTTTTTT,CASSLDGGSTGELFF
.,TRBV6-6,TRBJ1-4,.,TGTGCCAGCAGTTACGGAAAGGGAGGAGGAAATGAAAAACTGTTTTTT,CASSYGKGGGNEKLFF
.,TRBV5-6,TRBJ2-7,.,TGTGCCAGCAGCTTATTTCTCCGGGTCCTGGGCTCCTACGAGCAGTACTTC,CASSLFLRVLGSYEQYF
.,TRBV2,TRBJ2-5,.,TGTGCCAGCAGTGAAGCTGGAGGGGCAGCTCAAGAGACCCAGTACTTC,CASSEAGGAAQETQYF
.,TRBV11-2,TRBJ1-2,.,TGTGCCAGCAGCTTAGCATATAAGAGGTATTCCGCCTTC,CASSLAYKRYSAF
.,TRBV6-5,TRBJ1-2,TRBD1,TGTGCCAGCAGTTACGCCCAGGGGGGGGGCTATGGCTACACCTTC,CASSYAQGGGYGYTF
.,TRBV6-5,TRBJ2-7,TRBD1,TGTGCCAGCAGTTACTCGGGACAGGACTACGAGCAGTACTTC,CASSYSGQDYEQYF
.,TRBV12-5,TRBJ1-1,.,TGTGCTAGTGGTTTGCCACTAAGGACAAAGGAAGCTTTCTTT,CASGLPLRTKEAFF
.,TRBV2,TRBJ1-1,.,TGTGCCAGCAGTGAAGTTTGGGGGGGGAGGTACACTGAAGCTTTCTTT,CASSEVWGGRYTEAFF
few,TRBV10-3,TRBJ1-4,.,TGTGCCTCGGGACTTGGGGAAAAACTGTTTTTT,CASGLGEKLFF
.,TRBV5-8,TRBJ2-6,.,TGTGCCAGCAGCTTGGATTTCTCTGGGGCCAACGTCCTGACTTTC,CASSLDFSGANVLTF
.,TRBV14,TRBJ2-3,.,TGTGCCAGCAGCCAAGTTGGGTCGAGGACGCAGTATTTT,CASSQVGSRTQYF
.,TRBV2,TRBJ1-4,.,TGTGCCAGCACCCTCGGACCAAGAAGCTATGAAAAACTGTTTTTT,CASTLGPRSYEKLFF
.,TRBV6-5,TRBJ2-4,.,TGTGCCAGCAGCTCAGGGAGACTAGCCAAAAACATTCAGTACTTC,CASSSGRLAKNIQYF
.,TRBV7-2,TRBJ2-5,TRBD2,TGTGCCAGCAGCGCGAGACTAGCGGGGGGGCCTGGTTACTTC,CASSARLAGGPGYF
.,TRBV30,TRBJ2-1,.,TGTGCCTGGAGTATCCGGGCCCCGGGGGAGCAGTTCTTC,CAWSIRAPGEQFF
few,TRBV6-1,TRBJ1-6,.,TGTGCCAGCAGTGAAAGACGTTCACCCCTCCACTTT,CASSERRSPLHF
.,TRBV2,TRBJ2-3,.,TGTGCCAGCAGACTCTATAGGGAAAGCACAGATACGCAGTATTTT,CASRLYRESTDTQYF
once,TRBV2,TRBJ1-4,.,TGTGCCAGCGCTTCCGGGGGAAGTCCCGAAAAACTGTTTTTT,CASASGGSPEKLFF
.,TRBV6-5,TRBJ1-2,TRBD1,TGTGCCAGCAGTTTCCCAGGGGGCGGCGACTACACCTTC,CASSFPGGGDYTF
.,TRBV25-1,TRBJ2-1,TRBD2,TGTGCCAGCAGTGATCGGGACTACTATAGCTCCTACAATGAGCAGTTCTTC,CASSDRDYYSSYNEQFF
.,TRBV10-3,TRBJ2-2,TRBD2,TGTGCCATCAACAAGCGGGGGGAGACCGGGGAGCTGTTTTTT,CAINKRGETGELFF
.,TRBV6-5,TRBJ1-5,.,TGTGCCAGCAGTTACTCTAGCTATCAGCCCCAGCATTTT,CASSYSSYQPQHF
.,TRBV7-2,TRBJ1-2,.,TGTGCCAGCAGCTTAGCACGGGACCGCGGCTACACCTTC,CASSLARDRGYTF
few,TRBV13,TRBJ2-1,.,TGTGCCAGCAGCTTGGGTGTTCTGGCAGACGGGGAGCAGTTCTTC,CASSLGVLADGEQFF
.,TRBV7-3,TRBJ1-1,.,TGTGCCAGCAGCTTAGGGGGCGGTAACACTGAAGCTTTCTTT,CASSLGGGNTEAFF